This T cell receptor (beta chain) was captured by sequencing in a study of monozygotic twins with inflammatory bowel disease. TCRdb re-called the 5' RACE reads and shows each CDR3 protein once, DNA omitted. The sample totals a few hundred thousand distinct CDR3 sequences; its top ten clones hold 5.6%. The CDR3 length is 14 residues. This clonotype was obtained from a human donor with ulcerative colitis or Crohn's disease, or a healthy co-twin of an affected twin (not recorded which). This chain connects TRBV12-3 or TRBV12-4 to TRBJ2-5; there is no DNA to check the TCRdb D call of TRBD1. Sequences were obtained from blood. This CDR3 reads CASSSTGAMGTQYF.